This T cell receptor beta chain was sequenced in a study of cytomegalovirus exposure and HLA in healthy donors. Study outcomes and limitations: By a later analysis, the bulk of CMV-associated TCR beta chains appeared HLA-restricted. It was reported that TCR beta sequences correctly inferred the HLA-A and HLA-B alleles for most subjects.

The PCR ran on 60 Vbeta and 13 Jbeta primers. Only in-frame clones appear in the TCRdb table, and some are missing; sequencing was by immunoSEQ multiplex PCR. In the table there are approximately 190,000 clones, 70% of which are singletons. In regard to this clone: What it binds is not known.

The ends were cut back, 1 base at V and 4 bases at J, with 5 bases in the middle. The CDR3 runs 12 residues. Germline values: CDR1 SGHAT, CDR2 FQNNGV. V is TRBV11-2 and J is TRBJ2-7; D is unclear. Sequencing was performed on PBMCs. This receptor was taken from a middle-aged man in good health and CMV-seropositive. The CDR3 spells CASSLGAYEQYF. CDR3 nucleotide sequence: TGTGCCAGCAGCTTAGGGGCTTACGAGCAGTACTTC.